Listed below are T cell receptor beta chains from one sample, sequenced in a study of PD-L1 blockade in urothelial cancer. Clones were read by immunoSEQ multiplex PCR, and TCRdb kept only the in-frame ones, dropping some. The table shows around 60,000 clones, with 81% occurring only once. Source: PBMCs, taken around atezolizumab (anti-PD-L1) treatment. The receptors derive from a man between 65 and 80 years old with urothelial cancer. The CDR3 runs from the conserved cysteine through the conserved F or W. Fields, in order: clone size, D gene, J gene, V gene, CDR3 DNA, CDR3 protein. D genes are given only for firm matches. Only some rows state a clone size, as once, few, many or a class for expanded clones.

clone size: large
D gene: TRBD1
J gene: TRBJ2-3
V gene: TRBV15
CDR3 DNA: TGTGCCACCAGTTCGACAGGGGCAGATACGCAGTATTTT
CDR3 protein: CATSSTGADTQYF

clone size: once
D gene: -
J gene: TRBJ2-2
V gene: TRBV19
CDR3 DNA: TGTGCCAGTAGTTCTGGGGGCGGCACCGGGGAGCTGTTTTTT
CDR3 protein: CASSSGGGTGELFF

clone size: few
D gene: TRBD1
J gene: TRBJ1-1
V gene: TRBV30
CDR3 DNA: TGTGCCTGGAGTGTGACAGGGGGCACTGAAGCTTTCTTT
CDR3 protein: CAWSVTGGTEAFF

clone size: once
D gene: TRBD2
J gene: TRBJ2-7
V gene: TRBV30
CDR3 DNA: TGTGCCGGGGGGGGGAAGGGGGCAGGGAGAGGGCTAGCGGGAGGTCCGTACAGGAGTGAGCAGTACTTC
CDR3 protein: CAGGGKGAGRGLAGGPYRSEQYF

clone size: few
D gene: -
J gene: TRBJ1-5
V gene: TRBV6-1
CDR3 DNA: TGTGCCAGCAGTGCGTTGCAGTATAGCAATCAGCCCCAGCATTTT
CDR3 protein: CASSALQYSNQPQHF

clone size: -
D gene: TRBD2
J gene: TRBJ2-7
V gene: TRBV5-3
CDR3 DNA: TGTGCCAGAAGCTGGACTAGCGGTAGCTCCTACGAGCAGTACTTC
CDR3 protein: CARSWTSGSSYEQYF

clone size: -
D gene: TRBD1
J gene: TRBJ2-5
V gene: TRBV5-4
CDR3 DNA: TGTGCCAGCAGCTCACGGGACAGGGAAGAGACCCAGTACTTC
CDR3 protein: CASSSRDREETQYF

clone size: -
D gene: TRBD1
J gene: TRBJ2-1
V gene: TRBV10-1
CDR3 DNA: TGCGCCAGCAGTGGCACCGGGACAGGCGCCTCGGAGCAGTTCTTC
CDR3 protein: CASSGTGTGASEQFF

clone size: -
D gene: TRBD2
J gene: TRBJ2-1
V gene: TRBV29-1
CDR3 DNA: TGCAGCGTTGAAGGGCGGGAGGCCGAATATTACAATGAGCAGTTCTTC
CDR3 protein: CSVEGREAEYYNEQFF

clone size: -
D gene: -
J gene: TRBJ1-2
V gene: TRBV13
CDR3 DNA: TGTGCCAGCAGCTTAGACCAGATCAAATATGGCTACACCTTC
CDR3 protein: CASSLDQIKYGYTF

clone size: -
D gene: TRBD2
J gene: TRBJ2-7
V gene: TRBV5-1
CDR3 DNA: TGCGCCAGCAGCTCCGGACTAGCGGGAGAGTACGAGCAGTACTTC
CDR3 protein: CASSSGLAGEYEQYF

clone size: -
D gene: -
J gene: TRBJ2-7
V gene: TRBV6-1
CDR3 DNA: TGTGCCAGCAGTTGGTCCGGGACCTACGAGCAGTACTTC
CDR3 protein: CASSWSGTYEQYF

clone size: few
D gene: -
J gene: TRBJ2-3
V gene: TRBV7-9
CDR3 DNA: TGTGCCAGCAGCTCCCCTAGACTAGTCAGCAACACAGATACGCAGTATTTT
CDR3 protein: CASSSPRLVSNTDTQYF

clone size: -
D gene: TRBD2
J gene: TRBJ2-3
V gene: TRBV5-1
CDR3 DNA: TGCGCCAGCAGTGAAAGGCTAGCGGGACGCACAGATACGCAGTATTTT
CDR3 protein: CASSERLAGRTDTQYF

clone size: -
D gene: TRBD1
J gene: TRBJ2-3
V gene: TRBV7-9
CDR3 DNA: TGTGCCAGCAGCAGACAGGGGGCGGGCACAGATACGCAGTATTTT
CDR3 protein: CASSRQGAGTDTQYF

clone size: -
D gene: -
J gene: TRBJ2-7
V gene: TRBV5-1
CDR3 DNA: TGCGCCAGCAGCACCAAACAGGGAGGGTCCTACGAGCAGTACTTC
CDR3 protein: CASSTKQGGSYEQYF

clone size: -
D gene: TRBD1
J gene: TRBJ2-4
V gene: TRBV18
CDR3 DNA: TGTGCCAGCTCACCGCGGACAGGGAGCAACATTCAGTACTTC
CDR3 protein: CASSPRTGSNIQYF

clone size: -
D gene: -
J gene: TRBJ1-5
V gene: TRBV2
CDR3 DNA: TGTGCCAGCAGCCAGACGGGAGGGCGGACGGATCAGCCCCAGCATTTT
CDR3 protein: CASSQTGGRTDQPQHF

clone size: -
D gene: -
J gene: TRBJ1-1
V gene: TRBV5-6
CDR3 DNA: TGTGCCAGCAGCTTGTTACAGATGAACACTGAAGCTTTCTTT
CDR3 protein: CASSLLQMNTEAFF

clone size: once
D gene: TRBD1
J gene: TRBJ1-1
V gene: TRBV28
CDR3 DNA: TGTGCCAGCACCGCCTCTGGACAGGGAAGAGTTGGGAACACTGAAGCTTTCTTT
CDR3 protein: CASTASGQGRVGNTEAFF

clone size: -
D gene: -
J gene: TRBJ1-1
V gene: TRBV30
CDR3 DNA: TGTGCCTGGAGGCTCAGGGTATGGGGAAGAGGTAACACTGAAGCTTTCTTT
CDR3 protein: CAWRLRVWGRGNTEAFF

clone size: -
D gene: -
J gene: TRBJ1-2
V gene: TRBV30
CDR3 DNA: TGTGCCTGGAGCGAGGGAGGCGGGGCTAACTATGGCTACACCTTC
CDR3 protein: CAWSEGGGANYGYTF

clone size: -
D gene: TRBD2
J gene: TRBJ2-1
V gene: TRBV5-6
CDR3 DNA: TGTGCCAGCAGCGACTCTAGCGGGAGCTCCTACAATGAGCAGTTCTTC
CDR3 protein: CASSDSSGSSYNEQFF

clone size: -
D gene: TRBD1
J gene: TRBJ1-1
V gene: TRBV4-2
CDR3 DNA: TGTGCCAGCAGCCCGGGGACAGGGAACACTGAAGCTTTCTTT
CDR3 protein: CASSPGTGNTEAFF

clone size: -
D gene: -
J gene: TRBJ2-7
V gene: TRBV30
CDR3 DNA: TGTGCCTGGAGTGCAGGGACCTACGAGCAGTACTTC
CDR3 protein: CAWSAGTYEQYF

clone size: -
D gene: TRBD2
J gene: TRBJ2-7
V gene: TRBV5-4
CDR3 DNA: TGTGCCAGCAGTCCAAAGGCTAGCGGGTCCTACGAGCAGTACTTC
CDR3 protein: CASSPKASGSYEQYF

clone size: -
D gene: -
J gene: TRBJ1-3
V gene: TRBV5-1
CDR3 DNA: TGCGCCAGCAGCTTGGACGGTCTACAGGGAAACACCATATATTTT
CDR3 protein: CASSLDGLQGNTIYF

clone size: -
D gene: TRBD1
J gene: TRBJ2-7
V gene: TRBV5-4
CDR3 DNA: TGTGCCAGCAGCTGGGGACGGACAGGGCAGGAGCAGTACTTC
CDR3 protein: CASSWGRTGQEQYF

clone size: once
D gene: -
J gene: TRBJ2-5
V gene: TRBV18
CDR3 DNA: TGTGCCAGCTCACCGGGCAGCAGAGAGACCCAGTACTTC
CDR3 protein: CASSPGSRETQYF

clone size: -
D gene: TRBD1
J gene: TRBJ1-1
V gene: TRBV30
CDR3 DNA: TGTGCCTGGGATGTCACAGGGGGCACTGAAGCTTTCTTT
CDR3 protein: CAWDVTGGTEAFF

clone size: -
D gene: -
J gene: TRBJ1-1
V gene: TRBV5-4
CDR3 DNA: TGTGCCGCTCAAACGGGACTCAGGAACACTGAAGCTTTCTTT
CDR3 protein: CAAQTGLRNTEAFF

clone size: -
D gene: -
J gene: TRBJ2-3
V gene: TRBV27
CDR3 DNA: TGTGCCAGCAGTAGACGAGGGGGTCTTAGCACAGATACGCAGTATTTT
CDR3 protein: CASSRRGGLSTDTQYF

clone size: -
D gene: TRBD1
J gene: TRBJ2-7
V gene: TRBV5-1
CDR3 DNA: TGCGCCAGCAGCACTTTAGGACAGGGGGTCTACGAGCAGTACTTC
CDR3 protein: CASSTLGQGVYEQYF

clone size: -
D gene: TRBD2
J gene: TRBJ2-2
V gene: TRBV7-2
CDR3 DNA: TGTGCCAGCAGCCCGCCGGGACTAGCGACTACCGGGGAGCTGTTTTTT
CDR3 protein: CASSPPGLATTGELFF

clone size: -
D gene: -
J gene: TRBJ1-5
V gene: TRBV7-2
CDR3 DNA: TGTGCCAGCAGCTTAGTAGGGAGTAGCAATCAGCCCCAGCATTTT
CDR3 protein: CASSLVGSSNQPQHF

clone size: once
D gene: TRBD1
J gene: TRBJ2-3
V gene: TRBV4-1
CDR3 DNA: TGCGCCAGCAGCCAAGATAGCGGACAGGGGACCTTCACAGATACGCAGTATTTT
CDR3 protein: CASSQDSGQGTFTDTQYF

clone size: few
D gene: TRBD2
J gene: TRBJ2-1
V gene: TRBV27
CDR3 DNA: TGTGCCAGCCGGAGAGGCGGGAGTGGTTACAATGAGCAGTTCTTC
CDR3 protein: CASRRGGSGYNEQFF

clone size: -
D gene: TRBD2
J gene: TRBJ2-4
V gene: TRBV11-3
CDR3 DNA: TGTGCCAGCAGCTCGGCGGGAGGGTGCAAAAACATTCAGTACTTC
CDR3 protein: CASSSAGGCKNIQYF

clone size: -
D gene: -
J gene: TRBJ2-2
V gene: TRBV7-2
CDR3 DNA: TGTGCCAGCAGCCTAGCCTTTGGTACAGGGTTCGGGGAGCTGTTTTTT
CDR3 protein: CASSLAFGTGFGELFF

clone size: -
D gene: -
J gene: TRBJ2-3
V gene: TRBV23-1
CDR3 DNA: TGCGCCAGCTTTGTGGGCAGGAACACAGATACGCAGTATTTT
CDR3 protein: CASFVGRNTDTQYF

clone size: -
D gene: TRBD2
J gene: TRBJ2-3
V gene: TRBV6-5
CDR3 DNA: TGTGCCAGCAGTTATGGGGCGGGAGTGGCAGATACGCAGTATTTT
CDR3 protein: CASSYGAGVADTQYF

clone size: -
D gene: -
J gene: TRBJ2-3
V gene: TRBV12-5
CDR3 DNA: TGTGCTAGTGGTTTCGGCACCAGGGGGGCTGGCACAGATACGCAGTATTTT
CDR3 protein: CASGFGTRGAGTDTQYF

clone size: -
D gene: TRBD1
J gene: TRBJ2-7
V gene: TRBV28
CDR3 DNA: TGTGCCAGCAGAGAACCGGGACAGGGCCACGAGCAGTACTTC
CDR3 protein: CASREPGQGHEQYF

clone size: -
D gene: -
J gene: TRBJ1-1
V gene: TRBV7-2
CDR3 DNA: TGTGCCAGCAGCTCCGGGAGGAACACTGAAGCTTTCTTT
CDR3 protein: CASSSGRNTEAFF

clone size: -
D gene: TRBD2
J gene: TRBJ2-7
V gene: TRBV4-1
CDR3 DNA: TGCGCCAGCAGCACACAACCCCCCGGGACTAGCAGGTACGAGCAGTACTTC
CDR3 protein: CASSTQPPGTSRYEQYF

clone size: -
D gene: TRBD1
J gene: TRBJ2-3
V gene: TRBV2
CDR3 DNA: TGTGCCAGCAGTACGGACAGGGACCCCACAGATACGCAGTATTTT
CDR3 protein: CASSTDRDPTDTQYF

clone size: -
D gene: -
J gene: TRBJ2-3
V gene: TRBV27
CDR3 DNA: TGTGCCACCCCGGGACTCACCCTCACAGATACGCAGTATTTT
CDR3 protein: CATPGLTLTDTQYF

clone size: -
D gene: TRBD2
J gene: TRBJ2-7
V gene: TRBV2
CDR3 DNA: TGTGCCAGCAGTGAGACACTAGCGGGAGTAAGCGAGCAGTACTTC
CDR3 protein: CASSETLAGVSEQYF

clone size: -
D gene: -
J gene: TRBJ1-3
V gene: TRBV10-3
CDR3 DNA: TGTGCCATCAGTGAGACAGTGGCGTTCTCTGGAAACACCATATATTTT
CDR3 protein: CAISETVAFSGNTIYF

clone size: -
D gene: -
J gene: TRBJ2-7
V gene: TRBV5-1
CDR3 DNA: TGCGCCAGCAGCCCTGACAGCTACGAGCAGTACTTC
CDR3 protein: CASSPDSYEQYF

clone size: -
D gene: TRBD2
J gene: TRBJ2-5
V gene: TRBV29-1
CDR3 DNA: TGCAGCGTTGACGTGGGTAGCGGGCGGCGAGAGACCCAGTACTTC
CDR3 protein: CSVDVGSGRRETQYF

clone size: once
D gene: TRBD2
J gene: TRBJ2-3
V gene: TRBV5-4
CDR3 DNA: TGTGCCAGCAGCTTGGATCCAGCGGGAGGGTCGACAGATACGCAGTATTTT
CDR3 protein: CASSLDPAGGSTDTQYF

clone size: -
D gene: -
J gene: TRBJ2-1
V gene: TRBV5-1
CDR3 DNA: TGCGCCAGCAGCTTGGGGACGGGAGTCTCCTACAATGAGCAGTTCTTC
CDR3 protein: CASSLGTGVSYNEQFF

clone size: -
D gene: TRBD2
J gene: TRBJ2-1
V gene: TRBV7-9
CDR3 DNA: TGTGCCAGCAGCTTAAAGCTAGCGGGAGCGGGTGAGCAGTTCTTC
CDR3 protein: CASSLKLAGAGEQFF

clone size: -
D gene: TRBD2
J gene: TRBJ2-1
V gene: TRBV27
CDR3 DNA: TGTGCCAGCAGTTCGACTAGCGGGCAGAATGAGCAGTTCTTC
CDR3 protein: CASSSTSGQNEQFF

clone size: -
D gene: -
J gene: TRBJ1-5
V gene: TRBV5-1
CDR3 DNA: TGCGCCAGCAGCTTTGGACAGAGCAATCAGCCCCAGCATTTT
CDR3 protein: CASSFGQSNQPQHF

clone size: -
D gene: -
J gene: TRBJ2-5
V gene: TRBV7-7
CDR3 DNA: TGTGCTAGCAGCTTAGATTATAGCCAGACCCAGTACTTC
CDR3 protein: CASSLDYSQTQYF

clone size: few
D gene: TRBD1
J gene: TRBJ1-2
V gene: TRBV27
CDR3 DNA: TGTGCCAGCAGTCCCAGACAGGGAAATGGCTACACCTTC
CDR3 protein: CASSPRQGNGYTF

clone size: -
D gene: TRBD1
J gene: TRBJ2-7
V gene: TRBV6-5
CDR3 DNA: TGTGCCAGCAGTTACCAACTCAGGGGGCGCGTCTACGAGCAGTACTTC
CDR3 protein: CASSYQLRGRVYEQYF

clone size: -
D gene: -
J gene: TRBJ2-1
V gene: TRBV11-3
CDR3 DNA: TGTGCCAGCAGCTGGGGTGGGGGGGCTCACAATGAGCAGTTCTTC
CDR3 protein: CASSWGGGAHNEQFF